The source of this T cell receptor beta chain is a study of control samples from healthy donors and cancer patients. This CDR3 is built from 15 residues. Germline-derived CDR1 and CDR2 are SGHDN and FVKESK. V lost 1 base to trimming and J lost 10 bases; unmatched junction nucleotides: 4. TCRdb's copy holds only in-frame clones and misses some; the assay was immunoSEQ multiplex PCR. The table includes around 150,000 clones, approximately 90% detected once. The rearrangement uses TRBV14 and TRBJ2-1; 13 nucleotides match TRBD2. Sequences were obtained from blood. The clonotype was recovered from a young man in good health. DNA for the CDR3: TGTGCCAGCAGCCAAGGCACTAGCGGGAGGGCCGAGCAGTTCTTC. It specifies CASSQGTSGRAEQFF.